Each of the 18 T cell receptor beta chains below was sequenced from the same sample in a study of graft-versus-host responses after intestinal transplantation. The repertoire was sequenced with immunoSEQ multiplex PCR; TCRdb's copy has only in-frame clones and lacks some. The sample records about 21,000 clones, around 43% being singletons. Labeling with CFSE marked 200,000 or so responder cells, which were plated with 200,000 or so irradiated, violet-dye-labeled stimulator cells. The specimen was alloreactive CD8+ T cells from a mixed lymphocyte reaction culture, collected before intestinal transplant. Subset in this sample: CFSE-low proliferating T cells sorted from approximately 6-day pre-transplant mixed lymphocyte reaction (GvH or HvG direction). The receptors stem from a human patient who received an intestinal transplant.

The chain links TRBV6-1 to TRBJ2-5, with D uncertain. CDR3 length: 13 residues. V shed 4 bases and J shed 2 bases, with 8 bases lying between them. From germline, CDR1 is MNHNS and CDR2 SASEGT. The CDR3, as DNA: TGTGCCAGCAGTGTCAGACTGCAAGAGACCCAGTACTTC. It encodes CASSVRLQETQYF.

The chain couples TRBV2 to TRBJ2-7, with TRBD2 as a possible D gene (6 bases). Germline V gene sequence: CDR1 SNHLY, CDR2 FYNNEI. This CDR3 region has 12 residues. V lost 5 bases to trimming and J lost 9 bases, with 14 bases between them. The CDR3 region is CASSLRRVGQYF. In nucleotides, the CDR3 is TGTGCCAGCAGTCTCCGGAGGGTAGGGCAGTACTTC.

The rearrangement uses TRBV6-5 and TRBJ1-3; D remains ambiguous. The V end lost 4 bases, the J end lost 0 bases, and 4 bases lay between the germline ends. The CDR3 runs 13 residues. Looked up from germline, CDR1 is MNHEY and CDR2 is SVGAGI. The CDR3 nucleotides read TGTGCCAGCAGTTGGAACTCTGGAAACACCATATATTTT. Translation gives CASSWNSGNTIYF.

The chain carries TRBV11-3 and TRBJ2-7; 10 bases align to TRBD1. This CDR3 is 16 amino acids long. With 2 bases clipped from V and 2 bases from J, the junction kept 6 bases outside the gene matches. Germline V lookup: CDR1 SGHNT, CDR2 YENEEA. The CDR3 spells CASSLKVGTGAYEQYF. CDR3 DNA sequence: TGTGCCAGCAGCTTAAAGGTCGGGACAGGGGCCTACGAGCAGTACTTC.

This chain joins TRBV19 and TRBJ1-5, with a tentative D call TRBD1 (5 bases). In germline, CDR1 is LNHDA, CDR2 SQIVND (reference sequence). The V gene lost 7 bases and the J gene lost 0 bases, with 19 bases spanning the gap. The CDR3 runs 17 residues. The CDR3 DNA reads as TGTGCCAGTACAATGGGCAGGGAACCCTATAGCAATCAGCCCCAGCATTTT. Its translation: CASTMGREPYSNQPQHF.

This clone was recorded a few times. The chain is built from TRBV29-1 and TRBJ2-7, with 12 bases fitting TRBD2. CDR1 and CDR2 (germline): SQVTM, ANQGSEA. Germline trimming cut 4 bases from V and 2 bases from J; bases unmatched to any gene: 6. The CDR3 loop spans 15 amino acids. CDR3 protein: CSVGKGLAGTYEQYF. CDR3 DNA sequence: TGCAGCGTTGGAAAGGGACTAGCGGGCACCTACGAGCAGTACTTC.

This clone was counted only a few times. The sample contains more than one DNA sequence encoding this CDR3. The CDR3 reads CASSYSLAAYEQYF. CDR3 in DNA: TGTGCCAGCAGTTACTCGCTAGCGGCATACGAGCAGTACTTC. The V gene is TRBV6-5, the J gene TRBJ2-7; TRBD2 aligns across 7 bases. V was pared by 0 bases and J by 4 bases, with 3 bases of the junction left unmatched. Germline V lookup: CDR1 MNHEY, CDR2 SVGAGI. This CDR3 has 14 residues.

V usage is TRBV7-9 and J usage is TRBJ2-2; TRBD2 is a possible D gene (6 bases). The V gene's germline CDR1 is SEHNR and CDR2 FQNEAQ (reference sequence). Trimming took off 5 bases at V and 8 bases at J, with 12 bases between the two ends. CDR3 length: 13 residues. The CDR3 DNA reads TGTGCCAGCAGCCAGCGGGCCTCGGGGGAGCTGTTTTTT. Protein: CASSQRASGELFF.

This chain joins TRBV6-5 and TRBJ1-1; D not resolved. Germline V gene lookup returns CDR1 MNHEY and CDR2 SVGAGI. The CDR3 totals 14 residues. Between the trimmed V and J ends, which lost 5 bases and 6 bases, there was a span of 16 bases. The CDR3 region is CASSRLILSAEAFF. In DNA form, the CDR3 reads TGTGCCAGCAGTCGTCTTATATTGAGCGCTGAAGCTTTCTTT.

The gene calls are TRBV19 and TRBJ2-2; 8 nucleotides line up with TRBD2. J lost 2 bases, V lost 3 bases, and 5 bases had no gene match. Germline values: CDR1 LNHDA, CDR2 SQIVND (reference sequence). The CDR3 consists of 16 residues. The DNA for the CDR3 is TGTGCCAGTAGTATTCGAACTAGCGGTAACACCGGGGAGCTGTTTTTT. Residues: CASSIRTSGNTGELFF.

This clone is judged medium-sized. This chain joins TRBV10-1 and TRBJ2-7, with a weak D call TRBD2 (6 bases). CDR1 and CDR2 (germline): WNHNN, SYGVQD (reference sequence). The V end was cut by 3 bases, the J end by 2 bases, with 14 bases between. The CDR3 length is 15 residues. The DNA of the CDR3 is TGCGCCAGCAGTGATTCCGGGACTCCCCCCTACGAGCAGTACTTC. Translated, it gives CASSDSGTPPYEQYF.

The table lists this clone with a few counts. The rearrangement uses TRBV5-4 and TRBJ2-2; 7 bases align to TRBD2. The length of the CDR3 is 14 residues. With V trimmed by 1 base and J by 7 bases, 4 bases remained unmatched. Germline CDR1 reads SGHNT; CDR2 reads YYREEE (reference sequence). The CDR3 DNA reads TGTGCCAGCAGCTTGTGGGGGGGTAACGGGGAGCTGTTTTTT. Amino acid sequence: CASSLWGGNGELFF.

This clone has a handful of counts. The chain recombines TRBV19 with TRBJ2-5, with D hard to call. V was cut by 5 bases and J by 5 bases, with 6 bases left in between. CDR1 is LNHDA and CDR2 is SQIVND in the germline V gene (reference sequence). The CDR3 length is 11 residues. CDR3 sequence reads: CASSYGETQYF. DNA of the CDR3: TGTGCCAGTAGTTACGGTGAGACCCAGTACTTC.

The rearrangement uses TRBV25-1 and TRBJ1-2; D is unclear. V was cut by 3 bases and J by 4 bases, with 15 bases left in between. Germline V gives CDR1 MGHDK, CDR2 SYGVNS. This CDR3 is built from 15 residues. CDR3 residues: CASSDSGRRLYGYTF. The CDR3 coding sequence is TGTGCCAGCAGTGACTCCGGTAGGCGCCTCTATGGCTACACCTTC.

CDR3 region: CASSRQGTNTEAFF. CDR3 coding DNA: TGCGCCAGCAGTCGACAGGGGACAAACACTGAAGCTTTCTTT. The chain is built from TRBV5-1 and TRBJ1-1, with TRBD1 identical over 8 bases. The CDR3 contains 14 residues. The junction had 5 bases not matched to a gene; V was cut back by 5 bases and J by 2 bases. Germline V gives CDR1 SGHRS, CDR2 YFSETQ.

This clone was observed a few times. The chain has TRBV6-6 and TRBJ2-7; D is uncertain. The CDR3 is 15 amino acids. Germline V gene lookup returns CDR1 MNHNY and CDR2 SVGAGI (reference sequence). Trimming took off 5 bases at V and 0 bases at J, with 14 bases between the two ends. The DNA for the CDR3 is TGTGCCAGCAGTCACGACCCGGCTACCTCCTACGAGCAGTACTTC. This codes for CASSHDPATSYEQYF.

This chain connects TRBV7-3 to TRBJ2-1, with 9 bases fitting TRBD1. Germline loops: CDR1 SGHTA, CDR2 FQGTGA. CDR3 length equals 15 residues. The trim removed 2 bases at V and 7 bases at J, leaving 6 bases unmatched. CDR3 bases: TGTGCCAGCAGCTTAGGAGGGACAGGGCGTAATGAGCAGTTCTTC. Translated: CASSLGGTGRNEQFF.

This clone was detected only a few times. This CDR3 reads CASSEDRGVNIQYF. In DNA, the CDR3 is TGTGCCAGCAGTGAAGACAGGGGGGTGAACATTCAGTACTTC. The chain is built from TRBV2 and TRBJ2-4; TRBD1 matches 8 bases. Germline loops: CDR1 SNHLY, CDR2 FYNNEI. The CDR3 length is 14 residues. Losses at the gene ends were 1 base for V and 7 bases for J; bases not matched to a gene: 3.